Sequencing of this TCR beta chain was carried out in a study of cytomegalovirus exposure and HLA in healthy donors. Worth noting for this clone: As yet, its antigen is unknown.

This CDR3 has 16 amino acids. V shed 5 bases and J shed 7 bases, with 21 bases lying between them. Germline CDR1 and CDR2: PRHDT and FYEKMQ (reference sequence). General study findings and limits: In a later analysis, HLA-associated TCR beta chains were more clonally expanded than equally common others.

It was with 60 Vbeta and 13 Jbeta primers that the PCR ran. The repertoire was sequenced with immunoSEQ multiplex PCR; TCRdb's copy has only in-frame clones and lacks some. Reported are approximately 210,000 clones; the ten largest clones contain roughly 0.98%. This receptor was taken from a woman between 25 and 40 years old in good health and CMV-seropositive. This chain links TRBV13 with TRBJ2-1; D is possibly TRBD2 (6 bases). The source material was PBMCs. The CDR3 bases are TGTGCCAGCAGCGGCAGTCTCGGAGGAGGGAGGAATGAGCAGTTCTTC. This gives the protein CASSGSLGGGRNEQFF. Filled out from reference TRBV13 and TRBJ2-1, the complete variable domain reads AAGVIQSPRHLIKEKRETATLKCYPIPRHDTVYWYQQGPGQDPQFLISFYEKMQSDKGSIPDRFSAQQFSDYHSELNMSSLELGDSALYFCASSGSLGGGRNEQFFGPGTRLTVL.